The present T cell receptor (beta chain) was sequenced within a study of response to subunit inactivated influenza vaccine. Whole-study results and caveats: That few new T cells are recruited by each seasonal influenza vaccination was the authors' suggestion.

On this clonotype: Its cognate antigen is unknown.

One entry per CDR3 protein results from TCRdb running MiXCR on the RT-PCR reads. Found here are about 780,000 distinct CDR3 sequences, around 18% of them singletons; the top ten hold approximately 10%. The sequencing here drew on PBMCs from blood, taken more than 4 days after vaccination. The source is a man aged 45-65 years who received an inactivated influenza vaccine.

The CDR3 region is CASSQATGVNEQFF. The CDR3 DNA follows: TGTGCCAGCAGCCAAGCGACGGGAGTAAATGAGCAGTTCTTC. V is TRBV4-2 and J is TRBJ2-1; TRBD2 might be the D (6 bases). V was pared by 1 base and J by 7 bases, with 11 bases between. Germline V gene data show CDR1 as LGHNA and CDR2 as YNFKEQ. The CDR3 totals 14 residues.